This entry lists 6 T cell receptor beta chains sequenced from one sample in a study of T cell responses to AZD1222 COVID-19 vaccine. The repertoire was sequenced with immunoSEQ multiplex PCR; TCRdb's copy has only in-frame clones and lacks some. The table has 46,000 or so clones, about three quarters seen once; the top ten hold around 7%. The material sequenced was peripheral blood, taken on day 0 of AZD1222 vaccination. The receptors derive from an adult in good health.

The CDR3 DNA reads TGTGCCAGCAGCTTGAGCTCTGGAAACACCATATATTTT. It is translated as CASSLSSGNTIYF. The chain combines TRBV6-5 with TRBJ1-3; no clear D. Germline CDR1 reads MNHEY; CDR2 reads SVGAGI. Deletions cut 6 bases from V and 0 bases from J, with 6 bases between. The CDR3 extends over 13 amino acids.

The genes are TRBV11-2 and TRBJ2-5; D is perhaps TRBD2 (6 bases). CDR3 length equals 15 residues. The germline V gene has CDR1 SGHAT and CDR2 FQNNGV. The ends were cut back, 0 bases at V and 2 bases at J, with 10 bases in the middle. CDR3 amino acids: CASSLETGVQETQYF. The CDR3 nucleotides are TGTGCCAGCAGCTTAGAGACGGGAGTACAAGAGACCCAGTACTTC.

The chain's CDR3 is CASLGGANYGYTF. The CDR3 region has the DNA TGTGCCAGCCTAGGGGGGGCGAACTATGGCTACACCTTC. This chain links TRBV6-5 with TRBJ1-2; D is perhaps TRBD1 (6 bases). This CDR3 is 13 amino acids long. Deletions cut 8 bases from V and 2 bases from J, with 12 bases between. Germline-derived CDR1 and CDR2 are MNHEY and SVGAGI.

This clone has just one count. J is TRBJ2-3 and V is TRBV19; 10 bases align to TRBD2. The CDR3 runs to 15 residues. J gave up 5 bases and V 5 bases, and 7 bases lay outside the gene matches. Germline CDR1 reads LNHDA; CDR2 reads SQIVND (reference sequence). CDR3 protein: CASSRERGGRDTQYF. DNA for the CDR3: TGTGCCAGTAGTCGAGAGCGGGGGGGCCGAGATACGCAGTATTTT.

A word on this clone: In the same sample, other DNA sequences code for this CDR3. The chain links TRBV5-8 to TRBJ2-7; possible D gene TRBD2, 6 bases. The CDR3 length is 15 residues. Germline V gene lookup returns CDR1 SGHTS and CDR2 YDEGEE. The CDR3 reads CASSLRGTLPYEQYV. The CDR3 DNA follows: TGCGCCAGCAGCTTACGCGGGACTCTTCCCTACGAGCAGTACGTC.

The CDR3 nucleotides are TGTGCCAGTAGTCCGGGACAGTGGAACTATGGCTACACCTTC. This translates into CASSPGQWNYGYTF. This chain connects TRBV19 to TRBJ1-2; 7 bases agree with TRBD1. CDR1 is LNHDA, CDR2 SQIVND, per germline (reference sequence). V was pared by 5 bases and J by 2 bases, with 5 bases of the junction left unmatched. The CDR3 is 14 amino acids.